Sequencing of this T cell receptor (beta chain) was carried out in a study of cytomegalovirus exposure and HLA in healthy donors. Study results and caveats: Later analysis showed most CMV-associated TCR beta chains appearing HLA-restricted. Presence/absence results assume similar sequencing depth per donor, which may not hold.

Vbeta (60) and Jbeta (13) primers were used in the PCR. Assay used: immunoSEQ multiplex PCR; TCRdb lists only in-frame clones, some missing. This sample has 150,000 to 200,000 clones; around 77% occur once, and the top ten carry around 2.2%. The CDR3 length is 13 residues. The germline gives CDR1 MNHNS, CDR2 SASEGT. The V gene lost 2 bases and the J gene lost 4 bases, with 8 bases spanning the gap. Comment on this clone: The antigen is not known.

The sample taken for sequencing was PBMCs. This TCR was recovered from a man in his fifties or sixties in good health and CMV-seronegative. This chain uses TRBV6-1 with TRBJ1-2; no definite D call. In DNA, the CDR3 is TGTGCCAGCAGTGAACGGTCCTCCTATGGCTACACCTTC. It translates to CASSERSSYGYTF.